These 29 T cell receptor delta chains came from one sample sequenced in a study of gamma-delta T cells after stem cell transplantation. TCRdb re-analyzed the RT-PCR reads via CATT. Among about 1,100 delta-chain clones listed, 7.5% to 9.5% were seen once. Material for sequencing was gamma-delta T cells. These receptors all come from a human donor. It is not recorded whose cells these are; they may come from a transplant donor.

This clone was seen a handful of times. A far larger clone is off by one base, so a read error is likely. Other DNA sequences within the sample encode an identical CDR3. The J gene is TRDJ1, the V gene TRDV2; the D gene is possibly TRDD2 (7 bases). CDR3 length: 22 amino acids. The V and J ends lost 3 bases and 1 base respectively, with 35 bases between them. CDR1 GEAIGNYY and CDR2 EKD come from the germline V gene. This CDR3 is CACDPLPAVLGKESQPTDKLIF. CDR3 DNA: TGTGCCTGTGACCCCCTTCCTGCGGTACTGGGCAAGGAGTCACAGCCCACCGATAAACTCATCTTT.

With respect to this clone: A far larger clone is only one base removed, so a read error is likely. This same CDR3 is encoded by further DNA sequences in the sample. V usage is TRDV2 and J usage is TRDJ1; the match to TRDD3 covers 13 bases. CDR3 length: 19 residues. Germline CDR1 and CDR2: GEAIGNYY and EKD. The CDR3 spells CACDTVTGGYAESPDKLIF. The CDR3 DNA reads as TGTGCCTGTGACACCGTTACTGGGGGATACGCGGAGAGCCCCGATAAACTTATCTTT.

By frequency in the sample, this clone is medium-sized. A far larger clone is one base from this, pointing to a likely read error. The gene calls are TRDV2 and TRDJ1; 8 nucleotides match TRDD3. The CDR3 runs 15 residues. V lost 3 bases to trimming and J lost 2 bases; unmatched junction nucleotides: 7. Per germline, CDR1 GEAIGNYY and CDR2 EKD. CDR3 DNA sequence: TGTGCCTGTGACGCACTGGGGGCCCCTACCGATAAACTCATCTTT. Its translation is CACDALGAPTDKLIF.

This clone appeared a few times. The chain is built from TRDV2 and TRDJ1; 9 bases map to TRDD3. CDR1 is GEAIGNYY, CDR2 EKD, per germline. V lost 3 bases to trimming and J lost 1 base; unmatched junction nucleotides: 11. The CDR3 extends over 17 amino acids. CDR3 coding DNA: TGTGCCTGTGACTTACTGGGGGACCCGCGAGGCACCGATAAACTCATCTTT. Encoded protein: CACDLLGDPRGTDKLIF.

This clone was detected a few times. The CDR3 DNA follows: TGTGCCTGTGACACCGTAGGACTGGGGGATACGCGTGACGACACCGATAAACTCATCTTT. This sequence encodes CACDTVGLGDTRDDTDKLIF. The J gene is TRDJ1, the V gene TRDV2, with 13 bases that match TRDD3. This CDR3 contains 20 residues. V was pared by 0 bases and J by 0 bases, with 12 bases of the junction left unmatched. Germline V CDR1 and CDR2: GEAIGNYY, EKD.

This clone was seen more than once but under ten times. The protein TCRdb gives is from a much larger clone and does not agree with this DNA's translation at residue 4, likely a read error; the protein shown here comes from the DNA. The chain has TRDV2 and TRDJ1, with 9 bases aligning to TRDD3. Germline values: CDR1 GEAIGNYY, CDR2 EKD. Trimming at V came to 6 bases and at J to 0 bases, leaving 28 bases not matched to a gene. There are 22 residues in the CDR3. CDR3 protein: CACYLLRSRGLGDPKNTDKLIF. In DNA, the CDR3 is TGTGCCTGTTACCTTTTAAGATCTCGAGGACTGGGGGACCCGAAGAACACCGATAAACTCATCTTT.

This clone was observed a handful of times. V usage is TRDV2 and J usage is TRDJ1; TRDD3 agrees at 12 bases. Germline V CDR1 and CDR2: GEAIGNYY, EKD. V shed 1 base, J shed 8 bases, and the junction held 7 bases outside the gene matches. This CDR3 is 15 amino acids long. The CDR3 protein is CACDTLGDTPKKLIF. The CDR3 DNA is TGTGCCTGTGACACACTGGGGGATACTCCGAAGAAACTCATCTTT.

There are a few counts of this clone. One base separates it from a far larger clone, so it is likely a read error. Other DNA sequences in this specimen translate into the identical CDR3. The chain is built from TRDV2 and TRDJ1; 7 nucleotides line up with TRDD3. CDR3 length: 17 amino acids. Germline V gene sequence: CDR1 GEAIGNYY, CDR2 EKD. The CDR3 DNA follows: TGTGCCTGTGACCCCTTAAGCTGGGGGTCTTACACCGATAAACTTATCTTT. It yields the protein CACDPLSWGSYTDKLIF.

The sample holds a few counts of this clone. This chain links TRDV2 with TRDJ1; TRDD3 might be the D (5 bases). Germline V lookup: CDR1 GEAIGNYY, CDR2 EKD. The CDR3 sequence is 16 residues long. V lost 0 bases to trimming and J lost 3 bases, with 16 bases between them. CDR3 protein: CACDTLTRGASDKLIF. CDR3 nucleotides: TGTGCCTGTGACACCCTTACCCGTGGGGCATCCGATAAACTCATCTTT.

This clone turned up a few times. TCRdb shows a much larger clone's protein in place of this DNA's translation, and the two differ at residue 4, likely through a read error; the protein shown is translated from the DNA. The chain combines TRAV23/DV6 with TRDJ1, with no clear D. The CDR3 consists of 9 residues. Trimming removed 5 bases from V and 3 bases from J, with 2 bases in between. CDR1 and CDR2 (germline): NTAFDY, IRPDVSE (reference sequence). This chain's CDR3 is CAAADKLIF. CDR3 sequence (DNA): TGTGCAGCTGCCGATAAACTCATCTTT.

In regard to this clone: The protein in TCRdb stems from a much larger clone and differs at residue 3 from this DNA's translation, likely a read error; here the protein is translated from the DNA. The chain joins TRDV2 to TRDJ1; 12 bases align to TRDD3. The CDR3 covers 21 residues. Germline V CDR1 and CDR2: GEAIGNYY, EKD. The CDR3 loop reads CAYDTHGLTGGYLSTTDKLIF. In DNA form, the CDR3 reads TGTGCCTATGACACCCACGGATTAACTGGGGGATACCTGAGTACCACCGATAAACTCATCTTT.

The CDR3 DNA reads as TGTGCCTGTGACACGGTGGGGATTCCTAAGTACACCGATAAACTCATCTTT. Its protein is CACDTVGIPKYTDKLIF. The gene calls are TRDV2 and TRDJ1, with D possibly being TRDD2 or TRDD3 (6 bases each). With 1 base removed from V and 0 bases from J, the gap between germline ends came to 17 bases. Germline CDR1 and CDR2: GEAIGNYY and EKD. The CDR3 spans 17 residues.

Concerning this clone: The protein that TCRdb holds for this DNA derives from a much larger clone and differs from the translated DNA at residue 4, which likely indicates a read error; the protein shown here is translated from the DNA. The genes are TRDV2 and TRDJ1; TRDD3 aligns across 9 bases. Trimming at V came to 5 bases and at J to 1 base, leaving 13 bases not matched to a gene. The CDR3 length is 17 residues. The germline V gene encodes CDR1 GEAIGNYY and CDR2 EKD. The CDR3: CACGTLGDSLITDKLIF. The CDR3, as DNA: TGTGCCTGTGGCACTCTGGGGGATTCCTTGATCACCGATAAACTCATCTTT.

This clone ranks as medium-sized (0.01 to 0.1%). A far larger clone is one base from this, pointing to a likely read error. The rearrangement links TRDV2 to TRDJ1; 8 bases are shared with TRDD3. Germline assignment: CDR1 GEAIGNYY and CDR2 EKD. Trimming cost V 5 bases and J 2 bases; bases outside gene matches: 9. CDR3 size: 15 residues. DNA of the CDR3: TGTGCCTGTGGCACACTGGGGGCCCCTACCGATAAACTCATCTTT. It translates to CACGTLGAPTDKLIF.

V usage is TRDV2 and J usage is TRDJ1; 8 bases match TRDD3. V dropped 3 bases and J dropped 0; count of bases not matched to a gene: 11. CDR3 length: 17 amino acids. The germline V gene has CDR1 GEAIGNYY and CDR2 EKD. The CDR3 bases are TGTGCCTGTGACTCGGTACTGGGGGCGGCGTACACCGATAAACTCATCTTT. Translating it yields CACDSVLGAAYTDKLIF.

With respect to this clone: For this DNA, TCRdb reports the protein of a much larger clone, which diverges at residue 9, most likely from a read error; the protein presented here is translated directly from the DNA. The chain links TRDV2 to TRDJ2, with D possibly being TRDD3 (6 bases). The CDR3 contains 17 residues. The V gene lost 4 bases and the J gene lost 9 bases, with 26 bases spanning the gap. The germline V gene has CDR1 GEAIGNYY and CDR2 EKD. The CDR3 region is CACDKVGYGTRTTQLFF. The DNA for the CDR3 is TGTGCCTGTGATAAGGTGGGATATGGGACCCGAACCACACAACTCTTCTTT.

This clone turned up a few times. A far larger clone is only one base removed, so a read error is likely. The same CDR3 can be traced to other DNA sequences in this sample. The chain employs TRDV2 and TRDJ1, with 13 nucleotides matching TRDD3. CDR1 is GEAIGNYY, CDR2 EKD, per germline. This CDR3 contains 15 residues. CDR3 region: CACDKLGDTADKLIF. The DNA of the CDR3 is TGTGCCTGTGACAAACTGGGGGATACGGCCGATAAACTCATTTTT.

As to this clone: The protein TCRdb lists belongs to a much larger clone and differs from this DNA's translation at residue 17, which points to a read error; the protein shown is made from the DNA. The gene calls are TRDV2 and TRDJ1, with 12 bases identical to TRDD3. The CDR3 runs 21 residues. Germline values: CDR1 GEAIGNYY, CDR2 EKD. The CDR3 loop reads CACDTLQSGGYDWGGTVKLIF. The DNA for the CDR3 is TGTGCCTGTGACACCCTTCAATCTGGGGGATACGATTGGGGAGGCACCGTTAAACTCATCTTT.

By share, this clone ranks as large. Other DNA sequences in the sample encode the same CDR3. The chain links TRDV2 to TRDJ3, with 13 positions matching TRDD3. From germline, CDR1 is GEAIGNYY and CDR2 EKD. Trimming at V came to 2 bases and at J to 0 bases, leaving 6 bases not matched to a gene. This CDR3 has 20 residues. CDR3 protein: CACDSTGGYGSSWDTRQMFF. DNA for the CDR3: TGTGCCTGTGACAGTACTGGGGGATACGGAAGCTCCTGGGACACCCGACAGATGTTTTTC.

J is TRDJ1 and V is TRDV2, with 7 bases fitting TRDD3. There are 16 residues in the CDR3. CDR1 is GEAIGNYY, CDR2 EKD, per germline. V shed 0 bases and J 0 bases; nucleotides not matched to a gene: 6. CDR3 sequence (DNA): TGTGCCTGTGACACCCTACTGGGGCCTAACACCGATAAACTCATCTTT. The encoded protein is CACDTLLGPNTDKLIF.

CDR3 bases: TGTGCCTGTGACAAGGTTGGGGTCTCGCGAGCGGTCACCGATAAACTCATCTTT. Encoded protein: CACDKVGVSRAVTDKLIF. The V call is TRDV2, the J call TRDJ1, with D maybe TRDD3 (5 bases). Germline V lookup: CDR1 GEAIGNYY, CDR2 EKD. V was trimmed by 2 bases and J by 1 base, leaving 22 bases between them. The CDR3 extends over 18 amino acids.

This clone was counted between two and nine times. This chain joins TRDV2 and TRDJ1, with 13 bases that match TRDD3. Germline CDR1 is GEAIGNYY and CDR2 is EKD. The CDR3 covers 19 residues. With V trimmed by 1 base and J by 0 bases, 10 bases remained unmatched. CDR3 residues: CACDTLLGDTRIYTDKLIF. CDR3 nucleotide sequence: TGTGCCTGTGACACTTTACTGGGGGATACGCGGATATACACCGATAAACTCATCTTT.

This clone is deemed large. This chain links TRDV2 with TRDJ1, with 10 bases matching TRDD3. The CDR3 consists of 18 residues. Germline-derived CDR1 and CDR2 are GEAIGNYY and EKD. With 3 bases clipped from V and 2 bases from J, the junction kept 14 bases outside the gene matches. The CDR3 DNA follows: TGTGCCTGTGACTCCGTAGAACTTCCTGGGGGATATACCGATAAACTCATCTTT. Its translation is CACDSVELPGGYTDKLIF.

A few counts support this clone. The chain has TRDV2 and TRDJ1; 8 bases are a match to TRDD3. Germline assignment: CDR1 GEAIGNYY and CDR2 EKD. With 1 base clipped from V and 3 bases from J, the junction kept 3 bases outside the gene matches. The CDR3 loop spans 14 amino acids. For the CDR3, the DNA is TGTGCCTGTGACACACTGGGGGCCTCCGATAAACTCATCTTT. This gives the protein CACDTLGASDKLIF.

This clone was counted between two and nine times. Given a far larger clone just one base away, this is likely a sequencing read error. The chain is built from TRDV2 and TRDJ1; TRDD3 matches at 11 bases. CDR1 is GEAIGNYY and CDR2 is EKD in the germline V gene. This CDR3 has 23 amino acids. The CDR3: CACDTIGFMGDTDAPTNTDNLIF. The CDR3, as DNA: TGTGCCTGTGACACCATCGGGTTTATGGGGGATACGGACGCGCCCACAAACACCGATAACCTCATCTTT.

This clone was seen a handful of times. The TCRdb protein, from a much larger clone, departs from this DNA's translation at residue 13, likely by read error; the protein shown derives from the DNA. The J gene is TRDJ1, the V gene TRDV2, with 9 bases aligning to TRDD3. CDR1 is GEAIGNYY and CDR2 is EKD in the germline V gene. The CDR3 has 17 amino acids. This CDR3 is CACDTLGDSLITYKLIF. CDR3 nucleotides: TGTGCCTGTGACACTCTGGGGGATTCCTTGATCACCTATAAACTCATCTTT.

Remarks on this clone: It may be a read error: a sequence one base away is much more abundant. The chain is built from TRDV2 and TRDJ1; TRDD3 matches 8 bases. Germline V gene sequence: CDR1 GEAIGNYY, CDR2 EKD. The CDR3 has 20 amino acids. The J segment lost 2 bases and the V segment lost 0 bases, leaving 19 bases of the junction unmatched. CDR3 in amino acids: CACDTVERAGGPAVTDKLIF. In DNA form, the CDR3 reads TGTGCCTGTGACACCGTGGAGAGGGCTGGGGGACCAGCTGTAACCGATAAACTCATCTTT.

This clone turned up a few times. This likely traces to a read error, being one base from a far larger clone. Other DNA sequences within the sample encode an identical CDR3. The chain employs TRDV2 and TRDJ1; TRDD3 aligns across 13 bases. The V gene's germline CDR1 is GEAIGNYY and CDR2 EKD. CDR3 size: 18 residues. With V trimmed by 1 base and J by 3 bases, 10 bases remained unmatched. The CDR3 is CACDTLNWGIRGPDKLIF. The CDR3 region has the DNA TGTGCCTGTGACACGCTGAACTGGGGGATACGCGGCCCCGATAAACTCATCTTT.

This clone was recorded a few times. A read error is the likely source, as a far larger clone sits one nucleotide away. This chain joins TRDV2 and TRDJ1, with 10 bases lining up with TRDD3. The CDR3 totals 16 residues. CDR1 GEAIGNYY and CDR2 EKD come from the germline V gene. The trim removed 5 bases at V and 0 bases at J, leaving 8 bases unmatched. CDR3: CACGLLGDANTDKLIF. In nucleotides, the CDR3 is TGTGCCTGTGGCCTACTGGGGGATGCCAACACCGATAAACTCATCTTT.